This T cell receptor beta chain was captured by sequencing in a study of T cell responses to AZD1222 COVID-19 vaccine listed by TCRdb under 2021. Regarding the complete study: TCR sequencing covered roughly 230 trial participants: 200 to 220 given two doses of AZD1222 and 26 given two doses of MenACWY control vaccine. Enrollment into the trials was organized by age into subgroups of 18-55, 56-69 and 70-plus years, and those subgroups contained about 150, 27 and 61 TCR-sequenced participants, respectively. The research as a whole found: Conclusions about previously exposed vaccinees were limited because only five to seven AZD1222 recipients were SARS-CoV-2 seropositive at baseline. Spike-specific TCR breadth and depth rose significantly after two AZD1222 doses compared with day 0 and with MenACWY recipients. Participants were mostly white British, with more females than males. The authors suggested clonal diversity may have been underestimated. Because no day 14 peak-response samples were available, repertoires were characterized only after the peak T cell response. Nearly half of unique spike-specific TCRs reportedly recognized epitopes outside regions mutated in the B.1.351 and B.1.1.7 variants. The 56-69-year group was small, and its depth increase did not reach significance, likely because of low power. The whole spike protein was spanned by vaccine-associated CD4 TCRs, and dominant responses were seen in regions 160-218 and 743-854.

Reading the label with the study, this specimen's time point is: about 28 days (+/-7) after the second vaccine dose. AZD1222 recipients whose second dose came at about 4 weeks and those whose second dose came at about 12 weeks were combined into one group, since spike-specific TCR depth and breadth did not differ between the two schedules. Vaccinee samples were obtained from the UK trials COV001 and COV002, which included a single-blind randomized controlled phase 2/3 trial of AZD1222 (ChAdOx1 nCoV-19) in healthy adults. For TCRbeta chain sequencing, PBMC samples from trial participants were taken at day 0 and at day 28 after the second dose. About this clone: Its antigen remains undetermined. The input lacks base qualities; no much larger clone sits a single base away.

From a lookup of the germline V gene (reference sequence), CDR1 and CDR2 are MNHEY and SMNVEV. Including cysteine and phenylalanine, the CDR3 has 16 amino acids. Only the CDR3 DNA is retained, 48 bases long and in frame from the first base. Trimming removed 5 bases from V and 0 bases from J, leaving 13 bases between the germline ends. The CDR3 regions of human TCRbeta chains were analyzed by immunosequencing. Under the source paper's analysis protocol: Repertoire TCRs were matched against a reference library of SARS-CoV-2-specific TCRs generated with the MIRA antigen-specificity platform. Breadth was defined as the fraction of unique TCRs that were SARS-CoV-2-associated, and depth was defined as the fraction of total T cells that were SARS-CoV-2-associated. Using the MIRA data, every spike-specific TCR was mapped to the spike region that the TCR reacted to and assigned to either a CD4 or a CD8 class. Log10-transformed breadth and depth values were compared by one-way ANOVA with Sidak's multiple comparisons tests. TCRdb obtained this table from immuneACCESS and retained in-frame rearrangements with V and J assigned. These tables miss some clones; where compared with another copy, unresolved V genes account for less than half of the shortfall, and the remainder is unexplained. V, J and clone size were drawn from that table, and D and trimming were deduced from the DNA. This sample is represented by about 140,000 clones; about 92% of them were singletons. Roughly 3.5% of the sample belongs to the ten largest clones.

The source was peripheral blood, collected 28 days after the second AZD1222 dose. This TCR was recovered from an adult who received the AZD1222 COVID-19 vaccine. The chain links TRBV27 with TRBJ2-2; a tentative D call is TRBD2 (5 bases match). The CDR3 protein is CASSAPGSPNTGELFF. The bases read TGTGCCAGCAGTGCCCCGGGGAGCCCGAACACCGGGGAGCTGTTTTTT.